The subject of this entry is one TCR beta chain. A much larger clonotype is one base distant, so this may be a read error. The source of the sample is a study of circulating CD8 cells and anti-PD-1 response in melanoma. Sorting of live CD3+CD8+TCRalphabeta+ cells by PD-1 and/or TIGIT gave four subsets. The QIAseq Immune Repertoire TCR panel built the libraries from about 14 ng of total RNA. TCRdb re-analysed the reads in MiXCR, keeping a single row per CDR3 protein. Of some 510 distinct CDR3 sequences listed, about 7.2% were seen once; the top ten hold roughly 45%. This clonotype was obtained from a human donor with melanoma. The input for sequencing was CD8+ T cells from PBMCs, taken at baseline or after one month of anti-PD-1 therapy (not recorded which).

CDR3: CASSPRFYNEQFF. The CDR3 DNA is TGTGCCAGCTCACCACGGTTCTACAATGAGCAGTTCTTC. The chain carries TRBV18 and TRBJ2-1, with D uncertain. In germline, CDR1 is KGHSH, CDR2 LQKENI. V lost 1 base to trimming and J lost 3 bases, with 4 bases between them. The CDR3 loop spans 13 amino acids.